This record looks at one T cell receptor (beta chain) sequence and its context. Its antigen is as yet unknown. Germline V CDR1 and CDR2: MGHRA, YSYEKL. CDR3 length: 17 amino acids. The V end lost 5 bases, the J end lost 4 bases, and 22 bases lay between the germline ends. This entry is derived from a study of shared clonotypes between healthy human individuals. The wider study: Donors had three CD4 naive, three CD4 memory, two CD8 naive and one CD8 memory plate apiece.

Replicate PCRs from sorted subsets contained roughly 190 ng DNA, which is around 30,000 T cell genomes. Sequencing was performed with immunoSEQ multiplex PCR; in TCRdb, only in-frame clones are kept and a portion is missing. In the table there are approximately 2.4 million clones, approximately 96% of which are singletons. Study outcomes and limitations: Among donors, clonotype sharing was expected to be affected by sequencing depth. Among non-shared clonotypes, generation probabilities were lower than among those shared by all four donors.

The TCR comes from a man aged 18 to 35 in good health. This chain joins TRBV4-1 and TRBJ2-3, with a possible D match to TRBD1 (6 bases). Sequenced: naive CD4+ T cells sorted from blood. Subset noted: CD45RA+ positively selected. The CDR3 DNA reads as TGCGCCAGCAGCAGCACCCCGCAGGGGCCTTTGGCAGATACGCAGTATTTT. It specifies CASSSTPQGPLADTQYF.